This entry lists 4 T cell receptor beta chains sequenced from one sample in a study of CD8 T cells in Susac syndrome. After extraction with the RNeasy kit, about 0.5 to 1 ug of the RNA was reverse transcribed using random hexamers. TCRdb analysed the immunoSEQ multiplex PCR reads with MiXCR anew, one entry per CDR3 protein. The profile covers approximately 160,000 distinct CDR3 sequences, with approximately 93% appearing a single time and approximately 0.094% taken by the ten largest. The source material was CD4+ T cells from PBMCs. These receptors came from a human donor with multiple sclerosis.

This clonotype was recorded only once. The V gene is TRBV27, the J gene TRBJ1-2; maybe TRBD1 (5 bases). The CDR3 covers 14 residues. CDR1 is MNHEY, CDR2 SMNVEV, per germline (reference sequence). Trimming stripped 8 bases from V and 1 base from J, with 14 bases between. CDR3 sequence (DNA): TGTGCCAGCGCGACCTGGGGGGGTAACTATGGCTACACCTTC. Translated, it gives CASATWGGNYGYTF.

The chain combines TRBV2 with TRBJ2-5, with D unresolved. The CDR3 loop spans 12 amino acids. The germline V gene encodes CDR1 SNHLY and CDR2 FYNNEI. V lost 4 bases and J 2 bases, leaving 5 bases between the germline ends. The CDR3 sequence is CASSVVQETQYF. For the CDR3, the DNA is TGTGCCAGCAGTGTCGTTCAAGAGACCCAGTACTTC. Full variable domain (outside the CDR3, taken from reference TRBV2 and TRBJ2-5): EPEVTQTPSHQVTQMGQEVILRCVPISNHLYFYWYRQILGQKVEFLVSFYNNEISEKSEIFDDQFSVERPDGSNFTLKIRSTKLEDSAMYFCASSVVQETQYFGPGTRLLVL.

This rearrangement joins TRBV20-1 to TRBJ2-1; TRBD2 agrees at 12 bases. V shed 3 bases and J 9 bases; nucleotides not matched to a gene: 9. CDR1 is DFQATT and CDR2 is SNEGSKA in the germline V gene (reference sequence). CDR3 length: 15 residues. The CDR3 DNA is TGCAGTGCTAGCCCTCTGACTAGCGGGAGAGGTGAGCAGTTCTTC. It yields the protein CSASPLTSGRGEQFF.

V usage is TRBV6-5 and J usage is TRBJ1-1; 7 nucleotides match TRBD1. With V trimmed by 6 bases and J by 2 bases, 3 bases remained unmatched. CDR3 length: 13 amino acids. From germline, CDR1 is MNHEY and CDR2 SVGAGI. CDR3 DNA: TGTGCCAGCAGGGGACAGATCAACACTGAAGCTTTCTTT. As protein: CASRGQINTEAFF.